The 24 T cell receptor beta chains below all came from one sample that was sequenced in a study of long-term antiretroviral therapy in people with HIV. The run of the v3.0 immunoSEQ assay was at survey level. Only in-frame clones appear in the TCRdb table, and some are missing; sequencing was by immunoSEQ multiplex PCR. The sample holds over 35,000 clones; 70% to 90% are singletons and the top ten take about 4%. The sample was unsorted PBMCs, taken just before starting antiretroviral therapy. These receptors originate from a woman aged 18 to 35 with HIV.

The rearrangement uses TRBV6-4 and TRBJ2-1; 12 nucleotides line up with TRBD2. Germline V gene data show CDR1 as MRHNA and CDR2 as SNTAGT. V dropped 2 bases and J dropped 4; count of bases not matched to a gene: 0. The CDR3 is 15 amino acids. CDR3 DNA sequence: TGTGCCAGCAGTGACGGGACTAGCGGGTACAATGAGCAGTTCTTC. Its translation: CASSDGTSGYNEQFF.

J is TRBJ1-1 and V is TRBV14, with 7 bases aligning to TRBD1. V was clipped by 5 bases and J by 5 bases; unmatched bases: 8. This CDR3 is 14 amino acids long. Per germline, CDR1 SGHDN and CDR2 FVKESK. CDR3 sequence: CASSYQGGRTEAFF. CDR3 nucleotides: TGTGCCAGCAGCTATCAGGGGGGAAGGACTGAAGCTTTCTTT.

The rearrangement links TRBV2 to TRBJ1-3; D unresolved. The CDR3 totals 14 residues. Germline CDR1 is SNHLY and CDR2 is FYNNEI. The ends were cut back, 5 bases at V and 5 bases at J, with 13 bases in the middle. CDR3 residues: CASSMETGRNTIYF. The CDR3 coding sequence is TGTGCCAGCAGTATGGAGACCGGGAGAAACACCATATATTTT.

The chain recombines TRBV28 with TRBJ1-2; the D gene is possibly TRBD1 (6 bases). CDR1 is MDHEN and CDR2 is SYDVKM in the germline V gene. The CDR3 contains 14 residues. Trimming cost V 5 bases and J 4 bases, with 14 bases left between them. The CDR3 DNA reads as TGTGCCAGCAGTCTGCCGGGGGCCCCCTATGGCTACACCTTC. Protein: CASSLPGAPYGYTF.

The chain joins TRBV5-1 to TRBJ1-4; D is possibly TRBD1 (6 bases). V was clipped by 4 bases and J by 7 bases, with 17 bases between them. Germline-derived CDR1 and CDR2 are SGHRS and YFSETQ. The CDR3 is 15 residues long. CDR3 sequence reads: CASSPEDREREKLFF. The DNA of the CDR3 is TGCGCCAGCAGCCCCGAGGACAGAGAACGTGAAAAACTGTTTTTT. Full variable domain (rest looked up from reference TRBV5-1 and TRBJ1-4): KAGVTQTPRYLIKTRGQQVTLSCSPISGHRSVSWYQQTPGQGLQFLFEYFSETQRNKGNFPGRFSGRQFSNSRSEMNVSTLELGDSALYLCASSPEDREREKLFFGSGTQLSVL.

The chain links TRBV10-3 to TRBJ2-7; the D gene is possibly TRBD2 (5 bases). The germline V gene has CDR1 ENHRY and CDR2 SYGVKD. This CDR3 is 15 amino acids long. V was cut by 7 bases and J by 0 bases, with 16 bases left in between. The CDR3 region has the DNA TGTGCCATCAAATCGTCGAGTGGGAGCTCCTACGAGCAGTACTTC. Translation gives CAIKSSSGSSYEQYF.

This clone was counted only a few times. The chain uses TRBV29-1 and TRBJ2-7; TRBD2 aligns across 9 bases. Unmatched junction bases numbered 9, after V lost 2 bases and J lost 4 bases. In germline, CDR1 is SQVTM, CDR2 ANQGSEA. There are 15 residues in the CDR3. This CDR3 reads CSVESKSGRQYEQYF. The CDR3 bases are TGCAGCGTTGAAAGCAAGAGCGGGAGGCAGTACGAGCAGTACTTC.

The CDR3 loop reads CASSLKPFADTQYF. CDR3 bases: TGCGCCAGCAGCTTAAAACCGTTCGCAGATACGCAGTATTTT. J is TRBJ2-3 and V is TRBV5-1; D remains ambiguous. CDR3 length equals 14 residues. The V and J ends lost 2 bases and 4 bases respectively, with 11 bases between them. Germline values: CDR1 SGHRS, CDR2 YFSETQ.

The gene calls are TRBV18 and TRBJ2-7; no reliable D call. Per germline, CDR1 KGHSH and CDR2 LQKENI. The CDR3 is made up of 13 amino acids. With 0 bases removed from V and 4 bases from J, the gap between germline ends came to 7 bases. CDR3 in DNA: TGTGCCAGCTCACCACCTGACCAGTACGAGCAGTACTTC. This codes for CASSPPDQYEQYF.

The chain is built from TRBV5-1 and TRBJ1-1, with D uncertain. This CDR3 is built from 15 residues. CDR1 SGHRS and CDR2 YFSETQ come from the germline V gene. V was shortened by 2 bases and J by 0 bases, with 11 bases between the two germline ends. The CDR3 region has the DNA TGCGCCAGCAGCTTAGGCAGGCCCGTGAACACTGAAGCTTTCTTT. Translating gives CASSLGRPVNTEAFF.

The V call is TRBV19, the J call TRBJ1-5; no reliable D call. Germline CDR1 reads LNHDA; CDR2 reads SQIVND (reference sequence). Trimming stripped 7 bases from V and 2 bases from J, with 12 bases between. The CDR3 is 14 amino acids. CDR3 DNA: TGTGCCAGTAAATTGATTCAGGGCAATCAGCCCCAGCATTTT. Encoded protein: CASKLIQGNQPQHF.

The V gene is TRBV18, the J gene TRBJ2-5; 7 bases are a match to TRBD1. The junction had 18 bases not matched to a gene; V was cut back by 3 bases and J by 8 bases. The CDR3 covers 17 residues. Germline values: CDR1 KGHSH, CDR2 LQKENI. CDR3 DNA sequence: TGTGCCAGCTCACCGCCCGCTGACAGGGATTGGCCGAGAACCCAGTACTTC. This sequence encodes CASSPPADRDWPRTQYF.

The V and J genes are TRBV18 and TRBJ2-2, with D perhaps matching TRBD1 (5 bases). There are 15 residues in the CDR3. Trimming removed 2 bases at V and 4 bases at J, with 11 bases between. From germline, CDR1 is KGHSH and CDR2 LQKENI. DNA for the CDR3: TGTGCCAGCTCACCAGTACAGGCAACCACCGGGGAGCTGTTTTTT. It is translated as CASSPVQATTGELFF.

The CDR3 bases are TGCGCCAGCAGCCAAGTGAATCAGCCCCAGCATTTT. Amino acids: CASSQVNQPQHF. The gene calls are TRBV4-1 and TRBJ1-5; unclear D gene. V lost 1 base and J lost 4, with 2 bases in between. The CDR3 has 12 residues. Germline CDR1 and CDR2: MGHRA and YSYEKL.

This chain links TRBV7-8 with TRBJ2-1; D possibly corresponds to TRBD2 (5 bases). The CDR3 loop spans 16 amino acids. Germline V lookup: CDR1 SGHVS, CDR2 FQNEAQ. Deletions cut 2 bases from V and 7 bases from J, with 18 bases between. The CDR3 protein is CASSLSRWTFANEQFF. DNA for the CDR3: TGTGCCAGCAGCTTAAGTCGTTGGACTTTTGCTAATGAGCAGTTCTTC.

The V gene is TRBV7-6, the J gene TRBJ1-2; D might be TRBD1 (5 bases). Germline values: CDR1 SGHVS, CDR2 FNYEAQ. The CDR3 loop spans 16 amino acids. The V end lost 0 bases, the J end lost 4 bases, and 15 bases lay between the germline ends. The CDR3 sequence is CASSLAGPDTVYGYTF. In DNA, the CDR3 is TGTGCCAGCAGCTTAGCGGGCCCGGACACGGTCTATGGCTACACCTTC.

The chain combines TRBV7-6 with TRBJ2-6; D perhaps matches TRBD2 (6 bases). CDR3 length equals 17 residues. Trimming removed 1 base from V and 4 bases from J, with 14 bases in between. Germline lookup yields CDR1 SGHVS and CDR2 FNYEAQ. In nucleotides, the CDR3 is TGTGCCAGCAGCTTAGTTGGGGGGTTGGCGGGGGCCAACGTCCTGACTTTC. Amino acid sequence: CASSLVGGLAGANVLTF.

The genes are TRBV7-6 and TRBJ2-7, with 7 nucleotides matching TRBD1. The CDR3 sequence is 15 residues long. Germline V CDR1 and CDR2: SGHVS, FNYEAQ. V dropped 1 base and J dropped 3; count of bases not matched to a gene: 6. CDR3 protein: CASSLVGQTFYEQYF. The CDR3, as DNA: TGTGCCAGCAGCTTAGTGGGACAGACCTTCTACGAGCAGTACTTC.

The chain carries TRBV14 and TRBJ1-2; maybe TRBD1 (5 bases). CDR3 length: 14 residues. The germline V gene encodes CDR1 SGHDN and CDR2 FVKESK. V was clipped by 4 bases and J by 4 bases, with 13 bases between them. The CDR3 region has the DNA TGTGCCAGCAGCCCTTCGAGCAGGGCCTATGGCTACACCTTC. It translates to CASSPSSRAYGYTF.

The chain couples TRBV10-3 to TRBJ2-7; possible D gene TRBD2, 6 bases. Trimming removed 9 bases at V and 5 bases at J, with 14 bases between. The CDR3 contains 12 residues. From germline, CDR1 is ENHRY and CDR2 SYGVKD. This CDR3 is CAMGRGSDEQYF. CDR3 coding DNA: TGTGCCATGGGGCGGGGCAGCGACGAGCAGTACTTC.

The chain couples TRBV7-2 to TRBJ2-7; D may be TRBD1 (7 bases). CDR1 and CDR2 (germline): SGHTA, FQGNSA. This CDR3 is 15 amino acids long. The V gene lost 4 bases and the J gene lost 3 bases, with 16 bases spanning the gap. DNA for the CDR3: TGTGCCAGCAGCTCTGGAGGGGGCGCCTACTACGAGCAGTACTTC. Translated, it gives CASSSGGGAYYEQYF.

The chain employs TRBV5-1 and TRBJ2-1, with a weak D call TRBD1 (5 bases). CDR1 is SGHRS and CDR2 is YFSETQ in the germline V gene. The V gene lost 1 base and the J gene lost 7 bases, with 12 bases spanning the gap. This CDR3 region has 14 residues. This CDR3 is CASSLYRKGNEQFF. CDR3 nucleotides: TGCGCCAGCAGCTTGTACAGGAAGGGGAATGAGCAGTTCTTC.

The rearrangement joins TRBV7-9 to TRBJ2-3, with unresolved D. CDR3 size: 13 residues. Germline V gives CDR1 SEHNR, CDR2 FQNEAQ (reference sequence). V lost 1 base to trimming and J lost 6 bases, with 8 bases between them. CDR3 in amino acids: CASSLGRWDTQYF. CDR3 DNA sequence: TGTGCCAGCAGCTTAGGGCGGTGGGATACGCAGTATTTT.

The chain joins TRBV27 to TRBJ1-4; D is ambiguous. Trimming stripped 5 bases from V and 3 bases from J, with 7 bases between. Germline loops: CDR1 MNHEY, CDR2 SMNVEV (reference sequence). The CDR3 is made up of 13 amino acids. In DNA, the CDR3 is TGTGCCAGCAGTAGTTTGGCTAATGAAAAACTGTTTTTT. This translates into CASSSLANEKLFF.